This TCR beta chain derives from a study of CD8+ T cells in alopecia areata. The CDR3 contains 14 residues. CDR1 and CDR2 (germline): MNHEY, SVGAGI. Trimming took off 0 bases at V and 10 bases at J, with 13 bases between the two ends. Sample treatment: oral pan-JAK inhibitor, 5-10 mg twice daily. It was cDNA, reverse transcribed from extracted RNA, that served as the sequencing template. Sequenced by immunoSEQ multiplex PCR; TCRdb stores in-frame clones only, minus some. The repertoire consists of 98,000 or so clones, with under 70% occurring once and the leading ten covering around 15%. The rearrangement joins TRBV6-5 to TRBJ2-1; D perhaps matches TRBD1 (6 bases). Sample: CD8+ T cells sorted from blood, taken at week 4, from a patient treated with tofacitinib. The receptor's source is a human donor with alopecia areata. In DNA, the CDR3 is TGTGCCAGCAGTTACTCGAACAGGGTCTGGGAGCAGTTCTTC. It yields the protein CASSYSNRVWEQFF.